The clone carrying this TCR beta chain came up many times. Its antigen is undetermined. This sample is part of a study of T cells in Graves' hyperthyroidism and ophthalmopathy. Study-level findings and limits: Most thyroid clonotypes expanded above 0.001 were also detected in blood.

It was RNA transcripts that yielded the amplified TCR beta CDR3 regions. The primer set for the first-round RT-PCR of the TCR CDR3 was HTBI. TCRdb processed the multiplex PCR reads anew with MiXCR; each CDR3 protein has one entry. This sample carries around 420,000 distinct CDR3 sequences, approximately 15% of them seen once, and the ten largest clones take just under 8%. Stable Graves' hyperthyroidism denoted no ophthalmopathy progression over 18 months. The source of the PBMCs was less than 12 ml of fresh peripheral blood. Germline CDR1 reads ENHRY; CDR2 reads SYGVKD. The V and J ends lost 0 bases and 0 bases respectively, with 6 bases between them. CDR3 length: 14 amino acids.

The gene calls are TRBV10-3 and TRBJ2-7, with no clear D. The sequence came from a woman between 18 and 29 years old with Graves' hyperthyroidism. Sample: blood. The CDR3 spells CAISESVSSYEQYF. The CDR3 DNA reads TGTGCCATCAGTGAGTCTGTCAGCTCCTACGAGCAGTACTTC.